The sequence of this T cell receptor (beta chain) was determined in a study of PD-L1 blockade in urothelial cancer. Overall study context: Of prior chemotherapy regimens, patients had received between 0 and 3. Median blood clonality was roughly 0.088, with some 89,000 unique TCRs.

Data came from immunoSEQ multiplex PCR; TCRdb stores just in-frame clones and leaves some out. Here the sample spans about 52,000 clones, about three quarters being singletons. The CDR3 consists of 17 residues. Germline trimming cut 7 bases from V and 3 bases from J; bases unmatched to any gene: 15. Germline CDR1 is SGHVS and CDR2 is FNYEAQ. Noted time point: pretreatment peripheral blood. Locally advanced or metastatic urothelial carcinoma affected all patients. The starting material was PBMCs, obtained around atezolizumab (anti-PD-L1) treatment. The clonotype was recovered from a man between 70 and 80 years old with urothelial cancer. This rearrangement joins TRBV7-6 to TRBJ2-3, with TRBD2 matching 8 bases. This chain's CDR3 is CASNSPPAGGVTDTQYF. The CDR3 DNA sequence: TGTGCCAGCAACTCACCTCCCGCGGGAGGTGTGACAGATACGCAGTATTTT.